These 22 T cell receptor beta chains share one sample of origin, sequenced in a study of blood T cell repertoires in COVID-19. Sequencing used immunoSEQ multiplex PCR; TCRdb keeps in-frame clones, though not all of them. The sample records about 42,000 clones, more than 80% being singletons. The sample comprised peripheral blood. All receptors derive from a man aged 25-45 years with active or convalescent COVID-19.

This chain's CDR3 is CATAAAATYEQYV. CDR3 DNA: TGTGCCACCGCGGCGGCAGCAACCTACGAGCAGTACGTC. The V gene is TRBV10-3, the J gene TRBJ2-7; D unresolved. In germline, CDR1 is ENHRY, CDR2 SYGVKD. The V end lost 10 bases, the J end lost 2 bases, and 15 bases lay between the germline ends. The CDR3 sequence is 13 residues long.

The V gene is TRBV2, the J gene TRBJ1-1; 7 bases map to TRBD1. CDR3 length: 14 residues. Germline V gives CDR1 SNHLY, CDR2 FYNNEI. Losses at the gene ends were 6 bases for V and 0 bases for J; bases not matched to a gene: 4. In nucleotides, the CDR3 is TGTGCCAGCAGGGGGGACAGCATGAACACTGAAGCTTTCTTT. This encodes CASRGDSMNTEAFF.

This clone has a single count. This sequence joins TRBV10-1 and TRBJ1-1; D is uncertain. The ends were cut back, 2 bases at V and 1 base at J, with 11 bases in the middle. Germline assignment: CDR1 WNHNN and CDR2 SYGVQD (reference sequence). The CDR3 spans 15 residues. CDR3 in amino acids: CASSEDGVGNTEAFF. The DNA for the CDR3 is TGCGCCAGCAGTGAGGACGGGGTGGGGAACACTGAAGCTTTCTTT.

V gene TRBV5-1 combines with J gene TRBJ1-2, with TRBD1 as a possible D gene (5 bases). V lost 0 bases and J lost 1, with 10 bases in between. Germline CDR1 and CDR2: SGHRS and YFSETQ. This CDR3 has 15 residues. The CDR3 sequence: CASSLAGGDNYGYTF. The CDR3 DNA reads as TGCGCCAGCAGCTTGGCCGGGGGGGATAACTATGGCTACACCTTC.

This rearrangement joins TRBV18 to TRBJ1-2; D possibly corresponds to TRBD1 (5 bases). The V end lost 5 bases, the J end lost 0 bases, and 7 bases lay between the germline ends. There are 13 residues in the CDR3. From germline, CDR1 is KGHSH and CDR2 LQKENI. DNA for the CDR3: TGTGCCAGCTCATCGACAGCTAACTATGGCTACACCTTC. This encodes CASSSTANYGYTF.

V usage is TRBV7-8 and J usage is TRBJ1-4; TRBD1 is a possible D gene (5 bases). The CDR3 totals 13 residues. V lost 5 bases to trimming and J lost 8 bases, with 12 bases between them. In germline, CDR1 is SGHVS, CDR2 FQNEAQ. The CDR3 reads CASSTAGQEKLFF. The DNA for the CDR3 is TGTGCCAGCAGCACCGCAGGGCAGGAAAAACTGTTTTTT. Combining the CDR3 with reference TRBV7-8 and TRBJ1-4 gives the whole variable domain GAGVSQSPRYKVAKRGQDVALRCDPISGHVSLFWYQQALGQGPEFLTYFQNEAQLDKSGLPSDRFFAERPEGSVSTLKIQRTQQEDSAVYLCASSTAGQEKLFFGSGTQLSVL.

The V gene is TRBV12-5, the J gene TRBJ2-2, with D uncertain. This CDR3 has 14 amino acids. Germline CDR1 reads LGHNT; CDR2 reads FRNRAP. V dropped 0 bases and J dropped 6 bases, with 8 bases sitting between them. The CDR3 DNA sequence: TGTGCTAGTGGTTTGGTACATCATTCCGGGGAGCTGTTTTTT. Its protein is CASGLVHHSGELFF.

The V call is TRBV27, the J call TRBJ2-7, with D unclear. CDR1 is MNHEY and CDR2 is SMNVEV in the germline V gene (reference sequence). This CDR3 contains 13 residues. Trimming removed 3 bases at V and 2 bases at J, with 8 bases between. As DNA, the CDR3 is TGTGCCAGCAGTTTTGGCAGCGCCTACGAGCAGTACTTC. This codes for CASSFGSAYEQYF.

CDR3 residues: CASRKGVGRADTQYF. In DNA, the CDR3 is TGTGCCAGCAGAAAGGGGGTGGGGAGAGCAGATACGCAGTATTTT. The chain couples TRBV6-5 to TRBJ2-3; tentative D call: TRBD1 (6 bases). V was pared by 6 bases and J by 4 bases, with 17 bases between. There are 15 residues in the CDR3. The germline CDR1 and CDR2 sequences are MNHEY and SVGAGI.

The chain is built from TRBV29-1 and TRBJ2-5, with TRBD2 as a possible D gene (5 bases). This CDR3 spans 13 amino acids. The germline V gene encodes CDR1 SQVTM and CDR2 ANQGSEA. V shed 5 bases and J shed 5 bases, with 15 bases lying between them. The CDR3 DNA reads as TGCAGCGTTATCCCTAGATCGGGGGAGACCCAGTACTTC. It translates to CSVIPRSGETQYF.

Regarding this clone: Mismatch with germline at one junction end may stem from a read error. This chain uses TRBV7-9 with TRBJ2-7, with 8 bases matching TRBD1. CDR1 is SEHNR and CDR2 is FQNEAQ in the germline V gene (reference sequence). CDR3 length: 13 residues. As DNA, the CDR3 is TGTGCCAGCGGCTTATCGACAGGGGACGAGCAGTACTTC. This codes for CASGLSTGDEQYF.

The rearrangement joins TRBV10-1 to TRBJ2-3, with TRBD2 matching over 13 bases. CDR1 and CDR2 (germline): WNHNN, SYGVQD (reference sequence). The CDR3 consists of 14 residues. Trimming cost V 6 bases and J 10 bases; bases outside gene matches: 7. The CDR3 protein is CASSSTSGRVPQYF. The CDR3 DNA reads TGCGCCAGCAGCTCTACTAGCGGGAGGGTTCCGCAGTATTTT.

The chain uses TRBV19 and TRBJ2-2; 8 positions agree with TRBD2. The CDR3 runs 16 residues. Germline trimming cut 4 bases from V and 8 bases from J; bases unmatched to any gene: 12. CDR1 and CDR2 from the germline V gene are LNHDA and SQIVND (reference sequence). DNA for the CDR3: TGTGCCAGTAGTAATCCCGGGGGGGGCTCCGGTGGGGAGCTGTTTTTT. Translated: CASSNPGGGSGGELFF.

The V gene is TRBV30, the J gene TRBJ2-2; 12 nucleotides match TRBD1. Looked up from germline, CDR1 is GTSNPN and CDR2 is SVGIG (reference sequence). V was pared by 3 bases and J by 4 bases, with 12 bases of the junction left unmatched. The CDR3 loop spans 18 amino acids. CDR3 nucleotide sequence: TGTGCCTGGAGAGGCATTTTGGGGACAGGGGGCCTCACCGGGGAGCTGTTTTTT. This encodes CAWRGILGTGGLTGELFF.

The chain employs TRBV6-1 and TRBJ1-2; D is uncertain. CDR1 MNHNS and CDR2 SASEGT come from the germline V gene. The CDR3 length is 15 residues. The ends were cut back, 0 bases at V and 5 bases at J, with 13 bases in the middle. DNA for the CDR3: TGTGCCAGCAGTGAAGCGCAGGTCGGCTCGTATGGCTACACCTTC. As protein: CASSEAQVGSYGYTF.

This clone was observed once. The gene calls are TRBV3-1 (or the pseudogene TRBV3-2) and TRBJ1-6; the D is unclear. Germline-derived CDR1 and CDR2 are LGHDT and YNNKEL (reference sequence). This CDR3 region has 14 residues. With 1 base removed from V and 6 bases from J, the gap between germline ends came to 7 bases. For the CDR3, the DNA is TGTGCCAGCAGCCAAGGAGGGTTTAATTCACCCCTCCACTTT. Translation: CASSQGGFNSPLHF.

This sequence joins TRBV28 and TRBJ1-2; a possible D gene is TRBD1 (5 bases). Trimming removed 6 bases from V and 7 bases from J, with 24 bases in between. CDR3 length: 16 residues. The germline V gene has CDR1 MDHEN and CDR2 SYDVKM. The CDR3 sequence is CASRAIGGGISAGYTF. The CDR3 DNA reads as TGTGCCAGCAGGGCGATCGGCGGGGGAATTAGTGCTGGCTACACCTTC.

This chain connects TRBV5-8 to TRBJ2-4, with D possibly matching TRBD2 (5 bases). V lost 6 bases and J 6 bases, leaving 10 bases between the germline ends. The CDR3 is 12 residues long. CDR1 SGHTS and CDR2 YDEGEE come from the germline V gene. In DNA form, the CDR3 reads TGTGCCAGCACCCGCCGGGGAAACATTCAGTACTTC. The encoded protein is CASTRRGNIQYF. The full variable domain, with the rest looked up from reference TRBV5-8 and TRBJ2-4, is EAGVTQSPTHLIKTRGQQATLRCSPISGHTSVYWYQQALGLGLQFLLWYDEGEERNRGNFPPRFSGRQFPNYSSELNVNALELEDSALYLCASTRRGNIQYFGAGTRLSVL.

The chain combines TRBV6-5 with TRBJ2-7, with a weak D call TRBD1 (5 bases). The CDR3 totals 15 residues. CDR1 MNHEY and CDR2 SVGAGI come from the germline V gene. Trimming took 6 bases from V and 3 from J, leaving 18 bases between them. The CDR3 sequence is CASRITAGLVYEQYV. The CDR3 DNA reads TGTGCCAGCAGAATAACGGCAGGGCTTGTCTACGAGCAGTACGTC.

The rearrangement joins TRBV10-2 to TRBJ2-7; 7 bases agree with TRBD1. Germline V gives CDR1 WSHSY, CDR2 SAAADI. Losses at the gene ends were 6 bases for V and 4 bases for J; bases not matched to a gene: 9. The CDR3 runs to 14 residues. The CDR3 coding sequence is TGCGCCAGCAGGTCCGGGACAGCAAGTTACGAGCAGTACTTC. Translating gives CASRSGTASYEQYF.

This clone was seen a handful of times. The J gene is TRBJ1-6, the V gene TRBV18; D is perhaps TRBD1 (5 bases). CDR3 length: 11 amino acids. The germline V and J ends were trimmed by 4 bases and 13 bases, with 8 bases remaining between them. Germline CDR1 KGHSH, CDR2 LQKENI. DNA of the CDR3: TGTGCCAGCTCACTGAAGGGGCCCCTCCACTTT. Amino acid sequence: CASSLKGPLHF. Filled out from reference TRBV18 and TRBJ1-6, the complete variable domain reads NAGVMQNPRHLVRRRGQEARLRCSPMKGHSHVYWYRQLPEEGLKFMVYLQKENIIDESGMPKERFSAEFPKEGPSILRIQQVVRGDSAAYFCASSLKGPLHFGNGTRLTVT.

V gene TRBV7-6 combines with J gene TRBJ2-5; 11 bases are shared with TRBD2. J was trimmed by 5 bases and V by 4 bases; bases with no gene match: 6. Germline V lookup: CDR1 SGHVS, CDR2 FNYEAQ. This CDR3 is 15 amino acids long. The CDR3 protein is CASSSIAGGPETQYF. CDR3 coding DNA: TGTGCCAGCAGCTCCATAGCGGGAGGGCCCGAGACCCAGTACTTC.